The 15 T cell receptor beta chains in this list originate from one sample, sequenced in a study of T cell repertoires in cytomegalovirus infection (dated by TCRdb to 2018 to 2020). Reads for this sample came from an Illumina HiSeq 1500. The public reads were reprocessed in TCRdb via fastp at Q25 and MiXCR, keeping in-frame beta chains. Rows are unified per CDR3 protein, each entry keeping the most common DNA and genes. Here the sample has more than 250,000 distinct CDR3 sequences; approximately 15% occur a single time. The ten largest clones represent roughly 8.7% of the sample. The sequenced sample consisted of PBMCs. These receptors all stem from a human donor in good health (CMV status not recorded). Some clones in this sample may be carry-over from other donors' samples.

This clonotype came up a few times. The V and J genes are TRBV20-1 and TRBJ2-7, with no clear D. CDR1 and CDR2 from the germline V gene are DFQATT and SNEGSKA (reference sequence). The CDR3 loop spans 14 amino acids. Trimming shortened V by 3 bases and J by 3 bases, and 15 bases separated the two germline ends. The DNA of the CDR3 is TGCAGTGCTAGGGTCATGCTACCTCTCTACGAGCAGTACTTC. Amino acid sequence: CSARVMLPLYEQYF.

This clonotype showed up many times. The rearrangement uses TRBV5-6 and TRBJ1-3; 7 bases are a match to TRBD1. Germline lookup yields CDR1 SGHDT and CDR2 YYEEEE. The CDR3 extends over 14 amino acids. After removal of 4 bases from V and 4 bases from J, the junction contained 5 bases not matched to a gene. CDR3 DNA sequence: TGTGCCAGCAGCCGGGACAGCTTGGGAAACACCATATATTTT. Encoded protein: CASSRDSLGNTIYF.

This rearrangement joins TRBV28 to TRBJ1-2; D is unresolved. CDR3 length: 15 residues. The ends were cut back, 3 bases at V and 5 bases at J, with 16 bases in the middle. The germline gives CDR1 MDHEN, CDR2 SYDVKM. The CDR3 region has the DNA TGTGCCAGCAGTTTGCCCCCGGGTGCCGGGTATGGCTACACCTTC. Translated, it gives CASSLPPGAGYGYTF.

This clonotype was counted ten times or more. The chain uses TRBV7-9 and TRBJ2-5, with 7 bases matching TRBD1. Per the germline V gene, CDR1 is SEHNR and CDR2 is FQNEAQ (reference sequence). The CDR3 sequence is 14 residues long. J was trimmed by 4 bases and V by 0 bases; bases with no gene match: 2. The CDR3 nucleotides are TGTGCCAGCAGCTTAGCGGCAGGGGGAGAGACCCAGTACTTC. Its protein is CASSLAAGGETQYF.

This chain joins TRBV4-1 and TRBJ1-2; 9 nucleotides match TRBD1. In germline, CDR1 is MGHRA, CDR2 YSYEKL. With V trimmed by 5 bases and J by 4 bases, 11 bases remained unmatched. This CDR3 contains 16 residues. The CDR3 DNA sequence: TGCGCCAGCAGCGCACTAGGTGGGGACAGGGCCTATGGCTACACCTTC. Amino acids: CASSALGGDRAYGYTF.

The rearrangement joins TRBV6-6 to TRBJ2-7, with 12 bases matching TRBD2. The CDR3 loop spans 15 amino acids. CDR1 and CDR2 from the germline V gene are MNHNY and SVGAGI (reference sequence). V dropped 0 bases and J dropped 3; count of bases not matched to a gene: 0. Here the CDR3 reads CASSYSTSGGYEQYF. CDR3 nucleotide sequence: TGTGCCAGCAGTTACTCGACTAGCGGGGGCTACGAGCAGTACTTC.

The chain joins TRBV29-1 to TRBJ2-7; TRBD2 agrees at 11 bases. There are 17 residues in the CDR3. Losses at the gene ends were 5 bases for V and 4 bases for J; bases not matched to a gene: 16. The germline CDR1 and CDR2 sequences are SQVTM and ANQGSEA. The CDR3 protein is CSVFGTSGPTVKYEQYF. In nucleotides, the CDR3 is TGCAGCGTTTTTGGGACTAGCGGCCCTACGGTCAAATACGAGCAGTACTTC.

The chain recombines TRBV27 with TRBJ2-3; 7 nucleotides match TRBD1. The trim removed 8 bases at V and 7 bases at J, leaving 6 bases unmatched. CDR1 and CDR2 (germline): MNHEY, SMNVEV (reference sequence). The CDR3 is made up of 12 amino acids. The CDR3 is CASSPRGNTQYF. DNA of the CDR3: TGTGCCAGCTCCCCCAGGGGGAATACGCAGTATTTT.

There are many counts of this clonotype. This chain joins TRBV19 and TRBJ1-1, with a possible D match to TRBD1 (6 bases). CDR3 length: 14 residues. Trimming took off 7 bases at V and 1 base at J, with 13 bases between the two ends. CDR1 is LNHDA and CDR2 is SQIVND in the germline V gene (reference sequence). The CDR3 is CASTPGAGNTEAFF. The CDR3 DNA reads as TGTGCCAGTACCCCGGGGGCGGGGAACACTGAAGCTTTCTTT.

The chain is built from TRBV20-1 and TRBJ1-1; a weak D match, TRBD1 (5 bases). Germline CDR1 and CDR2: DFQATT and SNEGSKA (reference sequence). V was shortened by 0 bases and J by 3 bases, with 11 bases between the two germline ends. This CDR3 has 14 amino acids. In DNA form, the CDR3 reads TGCAGTGCTAGAGATTCTCGGGGACACACTGAAGCTTTCTTT. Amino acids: CSARDSRGHTEAFF.

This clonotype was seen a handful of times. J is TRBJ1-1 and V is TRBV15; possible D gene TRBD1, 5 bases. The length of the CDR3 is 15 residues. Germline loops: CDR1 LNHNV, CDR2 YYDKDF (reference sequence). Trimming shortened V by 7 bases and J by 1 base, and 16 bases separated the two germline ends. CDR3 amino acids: CATKEGDSRNTEAFF. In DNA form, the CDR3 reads TGTGCCACCAAGGAGGGCGACAGCCGGAACACTGAAGCTTTCTTT.

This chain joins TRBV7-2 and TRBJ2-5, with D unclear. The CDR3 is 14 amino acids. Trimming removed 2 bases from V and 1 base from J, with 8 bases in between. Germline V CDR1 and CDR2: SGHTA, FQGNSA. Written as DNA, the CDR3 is TGTGCCAGCAGCTTACAACCCCTCCAAGAGACCCAGTACTTC. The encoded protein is CASSLQPLQETQYF.

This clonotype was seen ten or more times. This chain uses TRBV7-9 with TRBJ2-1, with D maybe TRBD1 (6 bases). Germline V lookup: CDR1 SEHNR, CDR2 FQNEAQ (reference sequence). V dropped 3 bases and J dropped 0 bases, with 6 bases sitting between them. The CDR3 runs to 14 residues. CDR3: CASSFRGSYNEQFF. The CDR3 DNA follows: TGTGCCAGCAGCTTCAGGGGCTCCTACAATGAGCAGTTCTTC.

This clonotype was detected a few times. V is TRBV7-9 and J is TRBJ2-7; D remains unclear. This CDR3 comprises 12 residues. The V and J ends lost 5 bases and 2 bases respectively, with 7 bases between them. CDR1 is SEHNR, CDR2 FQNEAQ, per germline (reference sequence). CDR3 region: CASSHTAYEQYF. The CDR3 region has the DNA TGTGCCAGCAGCCATACAGCCTACGAGCAGTACTTC.

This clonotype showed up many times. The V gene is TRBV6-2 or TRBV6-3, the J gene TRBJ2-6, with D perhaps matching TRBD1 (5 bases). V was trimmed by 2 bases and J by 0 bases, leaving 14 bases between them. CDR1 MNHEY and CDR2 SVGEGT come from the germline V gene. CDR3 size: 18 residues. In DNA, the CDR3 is TGTGCCAGCAGTTACGATGCAGGGATCTCCTCTGGGGCCAACGTCCTGACTTTC. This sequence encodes CASSYDAGISSGANVLTF.